This passage covers 28 T cell receptor beta chains from one sample sequenced in a study of blood T cells in healthy people across ages. The second PCR ran about 6 to 11 cycles with a sample-barcoded 5' primer and J-beta primers. TCRdb independently ran MiXCR on the 5' RACE reads; one entry per CDR3 protein. The data contain hundreds of thousands of distinct CDR3 sequences, about 56% of them singletons. The source material was blood. These receptors were taken from a man aged 40-55 years in good health.

The V call is TRBV28, the J call TRBJ1-4; TRBD1 agrees at 9 bases. The V segment lost 7 bases and the J segment 6 bases; nucleotides outside the gene matches: 3. The CDR3 is 13 amino acids. Germline CDR1 and CDR2: MDHEN and SYDVKM. The CDR3 sequence: CASTGTGHEKLFF. The CDR3 DNA sequence: TGTGCCAGCACCGGGACAGGGCATGAAAAACTGTTTTTT.

The chain is built from TRBV5-1 and TRBJ2-1; possibly TRBD1 for D (6 bases). This CDR3 is 13 amino acids long. Germline V lookup: CDR1 SGHRS, CDR2 YFSETQ. The V end lost 5 bases, the J end lost 6 bases, and 12 bases lay between the germline ends. CDR3 nucleotides: TGCGCCAGCAGAGGACAGTTGGCCAATGAGCAGTTCTTC. Translated, it gives CASRGQLANEQFF.

This chain joins TRBV6-5 and TRBJ2-7; a weak D match, TRBD1 (5 bases). This CDR3 spans 15 amino acids. The V gene lost 6 bases and the J gene lost 2 bases, with 17 bases spanning the gap. Germline assignment: CDR1 MNHEY and CDR2 SVGAGI. CDR3 protein: CASSPDHDSAYEQYF. The CDR3 nucleotides read TGTGCCAGCAGCCCCGACCACGACAGTGCCTACGAGCAGTACTTC.

This clonotype was found a few times. The CDR3 protein is CASSQERRDTQYF. The CDR3 coding sequence is TGCGCCAGCAGCCAAGAACGGAGAGATACGCAGTATTTT. The genes are TRBV4-3 and TRBJ2-3; no clear D. The CDR3 is 13 amino acids. V was cut by 0 bases and J by 5 bases, with 6 bases left in between. Germline V gene lookup returns CDR1 LGHNA and CDR2 YSLEER.

The chain uses TRBV5-1 and TRBJ2-3, with 8 bases lining up with TRBD2. Losses at the gene ends were 5 bases for V and 4 bases for J; bases not matched to a gene: 9. The CDR3 sequence is 15 residues long. Per germline, CDR1 SGHRS and CDR2 YFSETQ. CDR3 in amino acids: CASSSQRGRADTQYF. The CDR3, as DNA: TGCGCCAGCAGTTCCCAGCGGGGGAGAGCAGATACGCAGTATTTT.

This chain connects TRBV3-1 to TRBJ2-5; D ambiguous. CDR3 length: 17 residues. V shed 1 base and J shed 4 bases, with 19 bases lying between them. Looked up from germline, CDR1 is LGHDT and CDR2 is YNNKEL (reference sequence). DNA for the CDR3: TGTGCCAGCAGCCAAGGCCGTTGGGCCGACCCCTTAGAGACCCAGTACTTC. This gives the protein CASSQGRWADPLETQYF.

The chain uses TRBV6-5 and TRBJ2-1; 7 bases are a match to TRBD1. Losses at the gene ends were 6 bases for V and 5 bases for J; bases not matched to a gene: 10. CDR1 and CDR2 from the germline V gene are MNHEY and SVGAGI. This CDR3 contains 15 residues. The CDR3 region is CASSPRDSSNNEQFF. CDR3 sequence (DNA): TGTGCCAGCAGCCCCCGGGACAGCAGTAACAATGAGCAGTTCTTC.

This clonotype turned up a few times. CDR3 residues: CASSVEGQAAPVQETQYF. The CDR3 nucleotides read TGTGCCAGCAGCGTAGAGGGACAGGCGGCGCCGGTACAAGAGACCCAGTACTTC. The chain recombines TRBV9 with TRBJ2-5; 8 bases line up with TRBD1. The V segment lost 0 bases and the J segment 2 bases; nucleotides outside the gene matches: 12. The CDR3 has 18 amino acids. CDR1 SGDLS and CDR2 YYNGEE come from the germline V gene.

V is TRBV20-1 and J is TRBJ2-5; 9 nucleotides agree with TRBD2. The DNA end favors TRBJ2-7, so the J call may be wrong. Looked up from germline, CDR1 is DFQATT and CDR2 is SNEGSKA (reference sequence). There are 14 residues in the CDR3. The CDR3, as DNA: TGCAGTGCTAGTGGGAGACTAGCGGCTTACGAGCAGTACTTC. Its translation: CSASGRLAAYEQYF.

The rearrangement uses TRBV20-1 and TRBJ2-5, with D perhaps matching TRBD1 (6 bases). The DNA end is a closer match to TRBJ2-7, so the J assignment may be wrong. CDR1 and CDR2 (germline): DFQATT, SNEGSKA (reference sequence). This CDR3 has 13 amino acids. The CDR3 nucleotides read TGCAGTTCAGCACCTAGGGGGTATAGCGAGCAGTACTTC. Translation gives CSSAPRGYSEQYF.

In its sample, this clonotype was seen a few times. The chain links TRBV29-1 to TRBJ2-3; D remains ambiguous. This CDR3 is built from 15 residues. Per the germline V gene, CDR1 is SQVTM and CDR2 is ANQGSEA. Trimming left V 4 bases short and J 0 bases short, with 14 bases between. CDR3 sequence reads: CSVVGAEFSTDTQYF. CDR3 DNA sequence: TGCAGCGTTGTTGGCGCGGAATTCAGCACAGATACGCAGTATTTT.

As DNA, the CDR3 is TGTGCCAGCAGCCCTGGGACAGGGGAGTGGGAGACCCAGTACTTC. Encoded protein: CASSPGTGEWETQYF. The chain combines TRBV3-1 with TRBJ2-5, with 10 bases lining up with TRBD1. Germline-derived CDR1 and CDR2 are LGHDT and YNNKEL (reference sequence). J was trimmed by 5 bases and V by 4 bases; bases with no gene match: 7. The CDR3 is 15 amino acids.

Note on this clonotype: A much larger clonotype is one base distant, so this may be a read error. This chain connects TRBV12-3 or TRBV12-4 to TRBJ2-2; 7 bases align to TRBD1. After removal of 3 bases from V and 8 bases from J, the junction contained 12 bases not matched to a gene. The CDR3 runs to 16 residues. CDR3 region: CASSFPGQEARGELFF. CDR3 nucleotide sequence: TGTGCCAGCAGTTTCCCCGGACAGGAGGCTAGAGGGGAGCTGTTTTTT.

The chain joins TRBV30 to TRBJ1-4; weak D call: TRBD1 (6 bases). The germline V gene encodes CDR1 GTSNPN and CDR2 SVGIG (reference sequence). The CDR3 has 15 amino acids. Between the trimmed V and J ends, which lost 0 bases and 7 bases, there was a span of 15 bases. The CDR3 is CAWSVWGASSEKLFF. The CDR3 DNA reads TGTGCCTGGAGTGTTTGGGGGGCGAGTAGTGAAAAACTGTTTTTT.

This sequence joins TRBV3-1 and TRBJ1-2; D possibly corresponds to TRBD1 (6 bases). V lost 1 base and J lost 12, with 18 bases in between. The CDR3 is 14 amino acids. Germline values: CDR1 LGHDT, CDR2 YNNKEL (reference sequence). CDR3 coding DNA: TGTGCCAGCAGCCAAGGAGAGGGTTTCAGGGGCCACACCTTC. It specifies CASSQGEGFRGHTF.

The chain has TRBV7-2 and TRBJ1-4, with D unclear. V lost 5 bases to trimming and J lost 0 bases, with 13 bases between them. The CDR3 consists of 16 residues. CDR1 SGHTA and CDR2 FQGNSA come from the germline V gene. The DNA of the CDR3 is TGTGCCAGCAGCCTCCGGCAGACTGCAACTAATGAAAAACTGTTTTTT. This translates into CASSLRQTATNEKLFF. Together with reference TRBV7-2 and TRBJ1-4, the CDR3 gives the full variable domain: GAGVSQSPSNKVTEKGKDVELRCDPISGHTALYWYRQSLGQGLEFLIYFQGNSAPDKSGLPSDRFSAERTGGSVSTLTIQRTQQEDSAVYLCASSLRQTATNEKLFFGSGTQLSVL.

This chain links TRBV6-1 with TRBJ2-5; 12 nucleotides agree with TRBD2. Germline V gives CDR1 MNHNS, CDR2 SASEGT. The V gene end was trimmed by 5 bases and the J gene end by 11 bases; junction bases not matched to a gene: 24. The CDR3 spans 19 residues. CDR3 in DNA: TGTGCCAGCAGTCCGGGACTAGCGGGCTCAACTGGTTCCTACAATGAGCAGTACTTC. It encodes CASSPGLAGSTGSYNEQYF.

The chain combines TRBV5-1 with TRBJ2-3, with D perhaps given as TRBD1 or TRBD2 (7 bases each). This CDR3 comprises 14 residues. Germline assignment: CDR1 SGHRS and CDR2 YFSETQ. V lost 3 bases to trimming and J lost 6 bases, with 14 bases between them. The CDR3 reads CASSWRQGGDTQYF. As DNA, the CDR3 is TGCGCCAGCAGCTGGCGACAGGGAGGGGATACGCAGTATTTT.

This clonotype has a single count. The chain recombines TRBV4-2 with TRBJ1-6; D gene ambiguous. With 1 base removed from V and 10 bases from J, the gap between germline ends came to 17 bases. Germline lookup yields CDR1 LGHNA and CDR2 YNFKEQ. The CDR3 loop spans 16 amino acids. This CDR3 reads CASSQGIGRSESPLHF. The CDR3, as DNA: TGTGCCAGCAGCCAAGGTATAGGGCGATCTGAATCACCCCTCCACTTT.

CDR3 bases: TGTGCCAGCAGTGACCCTAGCGGGGGGGCCCGGTGGGGCAATGAGCAGTTCTTC. Translated, it gives CASSDPSGGARWGNEQFF. The chain joins TRBV6-1 to TRBJ2-1, with 12 bases identical to TRBD2. V lost 3 bases and J lost 6; bases outside the gene matches: 12. The CDR3 is 18 residues long. From germline, CDR1 is MNHNS and CDR2 SASEGT.

This clonotype was counted only a few times. The chain carries TRBV7-2 and TRBJ1-2; perhaps TRBD1 as D (6 bases). Germline-derived CDR1 and CDR2 are SGHTA and FQGNSA. V was pared by 0 bases and J by 6 bases, with 8 bases between. CDR3 length: 13 residues. The CDR3 spells CASSLASGDGYTF. The CDR3 DNA follows: TGTGCCAGCAGCTTAGCGTCAGGGGATGGCTACACCTTC.

V and J are TRBV5-5 and TRBJ1-4; perhaps TRBD1 as D (5 bases). V was shortened by 0 bases and J by 6 bases, with 9 bases between the two germline ends. The germline gives CDR1 SGHKS, CDR2 YYEKEE (reference sequence). This CDR3 region has 14 residues. CDR3 in amino acids: CASSLGRVDEKLFF. CDR3 nucleotides: TGTGCCAGCAGCTTGGGCAGGGTCGATGAAAAACTGTTTTTT.

The rearrangement uses TRBV28 and TRBJ2-1; 11 bases match TRBD2. J gave up 8 bases and V 2 bases, and 11 bases lay outside the gene matches. CDR1 is MDHEN and CDR2 is SYDVKM in the germline V gene. The CDR3 consists of 17 residues. The CDR3 protein is CASSLPWLAGGPDEQFF. In nucleotides, the CDR3 is TGTGCCAGCAGTTTACCCTGGCTAGCGGGAGGACCGGATGAGCAGTTCTTC. The whole variable domain, remainder taken from reference TRBV28 and TRBJ2-1, is DVKVTQSSRYLVKRTGEKVFLECVQDMDHENMFWYRQDPGLGLRLIYFSYDVKMKEKGDIPEGYSVSREKKERFSLILESASTNQTSMYLCASSLPWLAGGPDEQFFGPGTRLTVL.

The chain couples TRBV7-2 to TRBJ2-3, with 10 nucleotides matching TRBD2. CDR1 and CDR2 from the germline V gene are SGHTA and FQGNSA. Trimming cost V 5 bases and J 1 base; bases outside gene matches: 12. The CDR3 is made up of 18 amino acids. The CDR3 here is CASSGRTSGTWGTDTQYF. Here the CDR3 DNA reads TGTGCCAGCAGCGGGAGGACTAGCGGAACTTGGGGCACAGATACGCAGTATTTT.

This clonotype was observed a few times. This sequence joins TRBV24-1 and TRBJ2-1, with D perhaps TRBD1 (6 bases). Trimming shortened V by 4 bases and J by 6 bases, and 18 bases separated the two germline ends. CDR1 is KGHDR and CDR2 is SFDVKD in the germline V gene. The CDR3 extends over 16 amino acids. The CDR3 sequence is CATSDPGHDPLNEQFF. For the CDR3, the DNA is TGTGCCACCAGTGACCCGGGACACGACCCCCTCAATGAGCAGTTCTTC.

CDR3 sequence: CASRGFIKRDSNEKLFF. The CDR3 DNA is TGTGCCAGCAGGGGGTTCATCAAGCGGGACTCGAATGAAAAACTGTTTTTT. The J gene is TRBJ1-4, the V gene TRBV11-2, with D possibly matching TRBD1 (5 bases). V lost 6 bases and J 5 bases, leaving 22 bases between the germline ends. Germline V gives CDR1 SGHAT, CDR2 FQNNGV. The CDR3 runs 17 residues.

This rearrangement joins TRBV4-3 to TRBJ2-3; TRBD2 agrees at 14 bases. The V gene end was trimmed by 3 bases and the J gene end by 4 bases; junction bases not matched to a gene: 6. The CDR3 has 17 residues. From germline, CDR1 is LGHNA and CDR2 YSLEER. In nucleotides, the CDR3 is TGCGCCAGCAGCCACCTCACGGGACTAGCGGGAGCAGATACGCAGTATTTT. Amino acid sequence: CASSHLTGLAGADTQYF.

The chain couples TRBV15 to TRBJ2-7, with D possibly matching TRBD2 (6 bases). V lost 4 bases and J lost 0, with 10 bases in between. The germline V gene has CDR1 LNHNV and CDR2 YYDKDF (reference sequence). The CDR3 extends over 14 amino acids. This chain's CDR3 is CATSTRGTSYEQYF. The DNA for the CDR3 is TGTGCCACCAGCACCCGGGGGACCTCCTACGAGCAGTACTTC. The full variable domain, completed using reference TRBV15 and TRBJ2-7, is DAMVIQNPRYQVTQFGKPVTLSCSQTLNHNVMYWYQQKSSQAPKLLFHYYDKDFNNEADTPDNFQSRRPNTSFCFLDIRSPGLGDTAMYLCATSTRGTSYEQYFGPGTRLTVT.